This T cell receptor (beta chain) was sequenced for a study of control samples from healthy donors and cancer patients. The data were produced by immunoSEQ multiplex PCR, yet TCRdb's version contains in-frame clones alone and is incomplete. The sample contains about 96,000 clones, just over 90% of which appear only once. Sequencing was carried out using blood. The origin of this receptor is a man aged 18 to 30 in good health.

CDR3 coding DNA: TGTGCCAGCAGTTTTGCGGGAGGGCCCTATGAGCAGTTCTTC. It encodes CASSFAGGPYEQFF. The V call is TRBV27, the J call TRBJ2-1, with TRBD2 identical over 9 bases. From germline, CDR1 is MNHEY and CDR2 SMNVEV (reference sequence). Trimming cost V 3 bases and J 8 bases; bases outside gene matches: 5. This CDR3 contains 14 residues.